This passage covers 15 T cell receptor beta chains from one sample sequenced in a study of blood T cell repertoires in COVID-19. The data were produced by immunoSEQ multiplex PCR, yet TCRdb's version contains in-frame clones alone and is incomplete. The sample lists approximately 170,000 clones, approximately 93% occurring once. Sequencing used peripheral blood. Source of these receptors: a woman aged 55 to 70 with COVID-19, enrolled during active disease.

The count of this clone is one. The chain couples TRBV7-6 to TRBJ1-6; 7 bases align to TRBD1. Germline lookup yields CDR1 SGHVS and CDR2 FNYEAQ. The CDR3 consists of 16 residues. Germline trimming cut 0 bases from V and 8 bases from J; bases unmatched to any gene: 7. The CDR3 sequence is CASSLAGGASYSPLHF. CDR3 coding DNA: TGTGCCAGCAGCTTAGCAGGGGGCGCCTCTTATTCACCCCTCCACTTT.

The V gene is TRBV10-3, the J gene TRBJ2-2, with 9 bases that match TRBD1. The germline gives CDR1 ENHRY, CDR2 SYGVKD. The CDR3 sequence is 15 residues long. With 4 bases clipped from V and 6 bases from J, the junction kept 6 bases outside the gene matches. CDR3 region: CAISGPGQGPGELFF. CDR3 bases: TGTGCCATCAGTGGTCCGGGACAGGGCCCCGGGGAGCTGTTTTTT.

The chain recombines TRBV18 with TRBJ1-2, with TRBD1 matching over 8 bases. J lost 2 bases, V lost 3 bases, and 11 bases had no gene match. This CDR3 is built from 17 residues. Germline V gene lookup returns CDR1 KGHSH and CDR2 LQKENI. The CDR3 bases are TGTGCCAGCTCACCGGACAGGGAAAGTTATACAAACTATGGCTACACCTTC. Its translation is CASSPDRESYTNYGYTF.

V usage is TRBV18 and J usage is TRBJ1-1; D is unclear. The CDR3 has 18 residues. Germline V CDR1 and CDR2: KGHSH, LQKENI. Trimming took 4 bases from V and 1 from J, leaving 22 bases between them. DNA for the CDR3: TGTGCCAGCTCACACCGAAACGGACGGAGGATAAGGAACACTGAAGCTTTCTTT. It codes for CASSHRNGRRIRNTEAFF.

V usage is TRBV5-6 and J usage is TRBJ2-5; a weak D match, TRBD1 (5 bases). This CDR3 contains 13 residues. Germline values: CDR1 SGHDT, CDR2 YYEEEE. V lost 0 bases, J lost 4 bases, and 7 bases lay in between. CDR3 DNA: TGTGCCAGCAGCTTGGGGGGCACAGAGACCCAGTACTTC. It translates to CASSLGGTETQYF.

The sample holds one count of this clone. The chain links TRBV6-2 or TRBV6-3 to TRBJ2-3, with D maybe TRBD1 (5 bases). V was cut by 3 bases and J by 5 bases, with 15 bases left in between. Germline V gene sequence: CDR1 MNHEY, CDR2 SVGEGT. The CDR3 has 15 amino acids. DNA for the CDR3: TGTGCCAGCAGTTATTATGGAAAGGGGCAAGATACGCAGTATTTT. Its protein is CASSYYGKGQDTQYF.

The CDR3 DNA reads TGTGCCAGCAGCCAACCCTCAGGACAGGCCTATGGCTACACCTTC. It translates to CASSQPSGQAYGYTF. The gene calls are TRBV3-1 (or the pseudogene TRBV3-2) and TRBJ1-2; the match to TRBD1 covers 7 bases. This CDR3 spans 15 amino acids. V lost 2 bases, J lost 4 bases, and 7 bases stayed unmatched. Germline values: CDR1 LGHDT, CDR2 YNNKEL (reference sequence).

The chain joins TRBV5-1 to TRBJ1-1, with D hard to call. This CDR3 spans 14 amino acids. V was clipped by 1 base and J by 0 bases, with 7 bases between them. The V gene's germline CDR1 is SGHRS and CDR2 YFSETQ. CDR3 loop: CASSLSSMNTEAFF. CDR3 sequence (DNA): TGCGCCAGCAGCTTGTCCAGTATGAACACTGAAGCTTTCTTT.

The chain recombines TRBV9 with TRBJ1-3; 7 bases agree with TRBD1. The CDR3 spans 19 residues. With 3 bases clipped from V and 2 bases from J, the junction kept 17 bases outside the gene matches. Germline CDR1 reads SGDLS; CDR2 reads YYNGEE. The CDR3 loop is CASSGQTGKNASPGNTIYF. The CDR3 nucleotides read TGTGCCAGCAGCGGACAGACAGGGAAGAATGCATCCCCTGGAAACACCATATATTTT.

The rearrangement links TRBV2 to TRBJ1-6, with unresolved D. V was clipped by 7 bases and J by 0 bases, with 7 bases between them. CDR3 length: 14 amino acids. Germline CDR1 is SNHLY and CDR2 is FYNNEI. The CDR3 nucleotides are TGTGCCAGCACAGGATCCTCCTATAATTCACCCCTCCACTTT. This codes for CASTGSSYNSPLHF.

The CDR3, as DNA: TGTGCCAGCAGCGTAGCTATAGTCTCTGAAGCTTTCTTT. Translating it yields CASSVAIVSEAFF. V is TRBV9 and J is TRBJ1-1; no firm D call. Between the trimmed V and J ends, which lost 0 bases and 6 bases, there was a span of 9 bases. The CDR3 sequence is 13 residues long. Germline-derived CDR1 and CDR2 are SGDLS and YYNGEE.

The CDR3 protein is CASSPLGGTEAFF. CDR3 coding DNA: TGCGCCAGCAGCCCTCTAGGAGGCACTGAAGCTTTCTTT. The V and J genes are TRBV5-1 and TRBJ1-1; no firm D call. V lost 4 bases to trimming and J lost 4 bases, with 11 bases between them. Germline CDR1 and CDR2: SGHRS and YFSETQ. The CDR3 runs 13 residues.

This chain connects TRBV3-1 (or the pseudogene TRBV3-2) to TRBJ1-1; a weak D match, TRBD1 (5 bases). The germline CDR1 and CDR2 sequences are LGHDT and YNNKEL (reference sequence). V was clipped by 4 bases and J by 11 bases, with 11 bases between them. The CDR3 is made up of 11 amino acids. Here the CDR3 reads CASSLQGGAFF. CDR3 sequence (DNA): TGTGCCAGCAGCCTCCAGGGAGGCGCTTTCTTT.

The chain links TRBV30 to TRBJ1-1; tentatively, D is TRBD1 (6 bases). Deletions cut 0 bases from V and 0 bases from J, with 11 bases between. CDR3 length equals 15 residues. Looked up from germline, CDR1 is GTSNPN and CDR2 is SVGIG (reference sequence). This chain's CDR3 is CAWSVQGFMNTEAFF. The CDR3, as DNA: TGTGCCTGGAGTGTACAGGGCTTTATGAACACTGAAGCTTTCTTT.

This chain uses TRBV5-1 with TRBJ2-3, with D perhaps matching TRBD1 (5 bases). V dropped 2 bases and J dropped 2 bases, with 9 bases sitting between them. CDR1 and CDR2 (germline): SGHRS, YFSETQ. This CDR3 is built from 14 residues. CDR3 sequence reads: CASSLDSPTDTQYF. CDR3 nucleotide sequence: TGCGCCAGCAGCTTAGACAGTCCCACAGATACGCAGTATTTT.